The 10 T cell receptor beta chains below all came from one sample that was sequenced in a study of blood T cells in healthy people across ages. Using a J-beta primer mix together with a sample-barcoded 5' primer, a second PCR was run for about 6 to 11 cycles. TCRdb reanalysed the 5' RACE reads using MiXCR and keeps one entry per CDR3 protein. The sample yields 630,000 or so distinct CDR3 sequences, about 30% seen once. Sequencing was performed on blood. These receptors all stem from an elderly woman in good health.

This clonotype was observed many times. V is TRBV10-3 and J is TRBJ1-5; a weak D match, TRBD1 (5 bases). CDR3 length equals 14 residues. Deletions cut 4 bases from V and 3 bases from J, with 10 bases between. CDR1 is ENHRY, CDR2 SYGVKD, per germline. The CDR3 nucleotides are TGTGCCATCAGTGCACAGGACCACAATCAGCCCCAGCATTTT. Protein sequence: CAISAQDHNQPQHF.

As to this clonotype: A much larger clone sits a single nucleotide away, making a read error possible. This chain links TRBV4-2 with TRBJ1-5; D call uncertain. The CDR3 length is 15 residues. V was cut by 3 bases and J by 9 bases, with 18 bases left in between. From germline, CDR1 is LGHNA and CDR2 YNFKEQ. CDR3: CASSHYVGEDRPQHF. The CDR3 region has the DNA TGTGCCAGCAGCCATTACGTTGGGGAGGATCGGCCCCAGCATTTT.

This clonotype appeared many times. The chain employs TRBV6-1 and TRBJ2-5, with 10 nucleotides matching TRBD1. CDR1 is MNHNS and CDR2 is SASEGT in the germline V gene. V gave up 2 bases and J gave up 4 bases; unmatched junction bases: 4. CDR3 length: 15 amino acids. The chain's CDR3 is CASSERDRGGETQYF. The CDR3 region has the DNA TGTGCCAGCAGTGAACGGGACAGGGGAGGAGAGACCCAGTACTTC.

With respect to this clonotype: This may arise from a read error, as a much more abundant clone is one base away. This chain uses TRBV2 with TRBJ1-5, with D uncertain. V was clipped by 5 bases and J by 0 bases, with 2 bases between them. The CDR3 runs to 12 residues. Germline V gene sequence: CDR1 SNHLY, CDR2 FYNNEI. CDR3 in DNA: TGTGCCAGCAGTAATAGCAATCAGCCCCAGCATTTT. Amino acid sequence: CASSNSNQPQHF.

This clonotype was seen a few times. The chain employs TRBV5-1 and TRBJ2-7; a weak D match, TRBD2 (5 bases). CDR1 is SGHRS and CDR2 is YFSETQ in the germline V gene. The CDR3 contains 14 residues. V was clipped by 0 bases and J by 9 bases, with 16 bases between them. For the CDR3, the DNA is TGCGCCAGCAGCTTGGGTCCGACCAATGAGGGGCAGTACTTC. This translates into CASSLGPTNEGQYF.

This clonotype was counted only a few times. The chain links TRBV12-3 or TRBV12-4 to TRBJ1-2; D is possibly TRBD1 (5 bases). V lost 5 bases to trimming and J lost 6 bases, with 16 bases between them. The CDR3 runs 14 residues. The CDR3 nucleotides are TGTGCCAGCAGTCCAACCTCGGGAGGGGATGGCTACACCTTC. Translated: CASSPTSGGDGYTF.

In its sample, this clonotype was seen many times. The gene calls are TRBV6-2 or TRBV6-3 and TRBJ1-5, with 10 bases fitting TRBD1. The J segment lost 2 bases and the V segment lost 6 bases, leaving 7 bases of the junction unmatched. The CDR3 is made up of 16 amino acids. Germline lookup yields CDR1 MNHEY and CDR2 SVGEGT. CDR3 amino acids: CASSRQGASGNQPQHF. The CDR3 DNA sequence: TGTGCCAGCAGCCGACAGGGGGCCTCGGGCAATCAGCCCCAGCATTTT.

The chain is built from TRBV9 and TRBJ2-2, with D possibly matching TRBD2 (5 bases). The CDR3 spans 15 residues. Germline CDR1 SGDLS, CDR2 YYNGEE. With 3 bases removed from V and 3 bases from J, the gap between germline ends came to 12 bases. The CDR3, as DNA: TGTGCCAGCAGCGGGCGCCGGGGAGACACCGGGGAGCTGTTTTTT. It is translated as CASSGRRGDTGELFF.

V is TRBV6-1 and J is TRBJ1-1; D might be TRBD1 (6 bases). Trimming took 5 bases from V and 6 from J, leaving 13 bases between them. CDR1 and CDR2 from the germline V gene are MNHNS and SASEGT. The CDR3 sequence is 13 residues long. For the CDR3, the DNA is TGTGCCAGCAGTTCCCTACAGGGAGCTGAAGCTTTCTTT. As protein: CASSSLQGAEAFF.

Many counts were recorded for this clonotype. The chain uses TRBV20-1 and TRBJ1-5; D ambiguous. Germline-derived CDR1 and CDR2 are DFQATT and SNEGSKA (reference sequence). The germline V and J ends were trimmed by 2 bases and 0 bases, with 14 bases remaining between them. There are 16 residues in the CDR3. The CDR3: CSARSAGSYSNQPQHF. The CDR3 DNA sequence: TGCAGTGCTAGATCCGCTGGGTCTTATAGCAATCAGCCCCAGCATTTT.